Sequencing of this TCR beta chain was carried out in a study of blood T cell repertoires in COVID-19 (dated by TCRdb to about 2020). Regarding the complete study: Samples from collaborators originated in the United States, Italy and Spain and spanned both the acute and convalescent phases of COVID-19. The prospective study material was composed of cDNA or gDNA derived from T cells, B-cell-depleted T cells, or PBMCs. Subjects who had been exposed to COVID-19, were actively infected with it, or had recovered from it provided the deeply sampled blood TCRbeta repertoires that made up the dataset. The repertoires were released in a freely available public database meant as a resource for research on the immune response to SARS-CoV-2. The samples were drawn from two sources: the first 160 participants of the ongoing ImmuneRACE study, and 1,254 subjects contributed by 6 global collaborators. A de-identified subject ID, COVID-19 status, age in years and sex were almost always included in the sample metadata. HLA class I and class II types, where available, came from metadata supplied by the sample provider rather than from assay-based typing. Broader findings and caveats from the paper: How much clinical and demographic metadata was included differed by source and by participant, and the metadata was provided uncurated.

TCRbeta CDR3 regions were amplified from genomic DNA by means of the immunoSEQ Assay, a bias-controlled multiplex PCR. The paper's data handling went like this. Within the assay, amplification of reference gene primers was used to estimate how many nucleated cells each sample contained. To quantify the absolute abundance of each unique TCRbeta CDR3 rearrangement, sequence reads were collapsed and filtered. For each sample, productive Simpson clonality was calculated by taking the square root of Simpson's diversity index across productive rearrangements. TCRdb's version of the immuneACCESS table is confined to in-frame rearrangements and falls short of the full clone set. An unresolved V gene accounts for under half of the shortfall where checked; the remainder is of unknown origin. V and J calls and clone size are as listed in that table; D and trimming were resolved from the DNA. The sample has about 180,000 clones on record, about 87% of them singletons. The ten largest clones add up to 4% of the sample.

The CDR3 contains 12 residues, cysteine and phenylalanine counted. Only CDR3 DNA remains: 36 bases, in frame from the first base. Looking up the germline V gene yields CDR1 MNHEY and CDR2 SVGAGI. V ends up 8 bases short and J 13 bases short, with an unmatched junction base count of 13. For this clone: The antigen it recognizes is unknown. Qualities for individual bases were not recorded, and no much larger clone is one base off.

The collaborating institutions used their own protocols to collect whole blood in K2EDTA tubes. For TCRbeta analysis, collaborator samples were shipped as frozen whole blood, as isolated PBMCs, or as DNA extracted from either sample type. The receptor was isolated from a young woman with acute or convalescent COVID-19. Sequencing was done on a sample of peripheral blood. The chain is encoded by TRBV6-5 joined to TRBJ1-2, and 7 junctional nucleotides match TRBD1. CDR3 sequence: CASGTGARFSTF. The nucleotide sequence reads as follows: TGTGCCAGCGGAACAGGGGCGCGTTTTAGCACCTTC.